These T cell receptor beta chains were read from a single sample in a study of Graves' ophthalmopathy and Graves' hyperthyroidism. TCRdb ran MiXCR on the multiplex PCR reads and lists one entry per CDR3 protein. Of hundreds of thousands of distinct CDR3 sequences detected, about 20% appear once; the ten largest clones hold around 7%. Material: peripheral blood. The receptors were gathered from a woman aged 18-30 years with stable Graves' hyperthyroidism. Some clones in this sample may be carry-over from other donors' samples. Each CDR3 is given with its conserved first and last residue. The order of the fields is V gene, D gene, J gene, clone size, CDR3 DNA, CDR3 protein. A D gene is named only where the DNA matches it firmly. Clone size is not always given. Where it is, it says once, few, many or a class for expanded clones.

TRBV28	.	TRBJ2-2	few	TGTGCCAGCAGACCCCCGGGCGCGAACACCGGGGAGCTGTTTTTT	CASRPPGANTGELFF
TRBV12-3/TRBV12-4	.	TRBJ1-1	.	TGTGCCAGCAGTACCAGGATAGGGAACACTGATGCTTTCTTT	CASSTRIGNTDAFF
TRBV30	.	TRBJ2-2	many	TGTGCCTGGAGCTCTCTGTCGGGAGACACCGGGGAGCTGTTTTTT	CAWSSLSGDTGELFF
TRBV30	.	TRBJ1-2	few	TGTGCCTGGAGTGTACGGTCAGGGTTTGGCTACACCTTC	CAWSVRSGFGYTF
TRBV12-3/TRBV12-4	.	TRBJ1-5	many	TGTGCCAGCAGTTTCGGGACAAGCAATCAGCCCCAGCATTTT	CASSFGTSNQPQHF
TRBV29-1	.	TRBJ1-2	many	TGCAGCGTTGAAGTTTGGCAGGGAGACGGCTACACCTTC	CSVEVWQGDGYTF
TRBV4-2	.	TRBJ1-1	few	TGTGCCAGCAGCCCAGGACAGACTTTGAACACTGAAGCTTTCTTT	CASSPGQTLNTEAFF
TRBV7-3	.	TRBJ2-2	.	TGTGCCAGCAGCACCTCTAGCACACAGAACACCGGGGAGCTGTTTTTT	CASSTSSTQNTGELFF
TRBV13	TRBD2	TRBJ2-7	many	TGTGCCAGCAGCCCCTCCTCCGCCGGGACTAGGAGCGAGCAGTACTTC	CASSPSSAGTRSEQYF
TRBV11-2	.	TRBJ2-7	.	TGTGCCAGCAGCCCTGGTAGGGCGGGACTTTCCTACGAGCAGTACTTC	CASSPGRAGLSYEQYF
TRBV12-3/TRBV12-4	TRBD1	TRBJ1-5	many	TGTGCCAGCAGCCGAAGGACAGGGTCGTATTTTTCGCCCCAGCATTTT	CASSRRTGSYFSPQHF
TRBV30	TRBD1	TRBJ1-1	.	TGTGCCTCTAACAGGGGGGTACAAGCTTTCTTT	CASNRGVQAFF
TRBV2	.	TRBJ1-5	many	TGTGCCAGCAGCATTAATAGCAATCAGCCCCAGCATTTT	CASSINSNQPQHF
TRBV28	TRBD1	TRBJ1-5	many	TGTGCCAGCAGTTTATGCTGTCCCGGGACAGTTTTATATCAGCCCCAGCATTTT	CASSLCCPGTVLYQPQHF
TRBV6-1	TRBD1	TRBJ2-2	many	TGTGCACAGGGGGGCCGGGGCGGGGAGCTGTTTTTT	CAQGGRGGELFF
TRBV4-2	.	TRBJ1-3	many	TGTGCCAGCAGCGACCAGAGCTCTGGAAACACCATATATTTT	CASSDQSSGNTIYF
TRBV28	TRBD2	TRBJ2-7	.	TGTGCCAGCAGTTTAAGCGGGAGAGTCCACGAGCAGTACTTC	CASSLSGRVHEQYF
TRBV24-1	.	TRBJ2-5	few	TGTGCCACCAGTGATTTCAACCGGTCCCGCTACCAAGAGACCCAGTACTTC	CATSDFNRSRYQETQYF
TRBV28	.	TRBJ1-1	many	TGTGCCAGCAGTTTTGGGGTTATAACTGAAGCTTTCTTT	CASSFGVITEAFF
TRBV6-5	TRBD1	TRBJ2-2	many	TGTGCCAGCAGTTGGACAGGCCGAACGAAGACCGGGGAGCTGTTTTTT	CASSWTGRTKTGELFF
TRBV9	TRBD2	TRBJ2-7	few	TGTGCCAGCAGCGCGACTAGCGGAAGCTCCTACGAGCAGTACTTC	CASSATSGSSYEQYF
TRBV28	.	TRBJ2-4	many	TGTGCCAGCAGTCCCGGGACGGTGAACATTAAGTACTTC	CASSPGTVNIKYF
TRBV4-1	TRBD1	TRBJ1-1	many	TGCGCCAGCAGCCAGGGACAGGGGGCTGAAGCTTTCTTT	CASSQGQGAEAFF
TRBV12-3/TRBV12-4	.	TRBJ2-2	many	TGTGCCAGCAGTTTAAGCGGTGCGAACACCGGGGAGCTGTTTTTT	CASSLSGANTGELFF
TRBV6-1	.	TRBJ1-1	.	TGTGCCAGCAGTGAATGGGGGCGACCTGAAGCTTTCTTT	CASSEWGRPEAFF
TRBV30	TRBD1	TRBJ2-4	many	TGTGCCTGGAGTCGGATGGACAGGACCCAAAACATTCAGTACTTC	CAWSRMDRTQNIQYF
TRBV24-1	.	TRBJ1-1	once	TGTGCCACCAGTGCCCGGGGGCTCGCTGAAGCTTTCTTT	CATSARGLAEAFF
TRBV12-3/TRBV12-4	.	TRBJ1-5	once	TGTGCCAGCAGTTTACAAGGGCAGGGTAGCACTCAGCCCCAGCATTTT	CASSLQGQGSTQPQHF
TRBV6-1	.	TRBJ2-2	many	TGTGCCAGCACCGTAAGAGGGTCCGGGGAGCTGTTTTTT	CASTVRGSGELFF
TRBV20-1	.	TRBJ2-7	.	TGCAGTGCTAGAGAGGGTGGGGACTTCTACGAGCAGTACTTC	CSAREGGDFYEQYF
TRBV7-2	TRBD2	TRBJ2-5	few	TGTGCCAGCAGCTTAGGAAGCGGGAGCGCAGAGACCCAGTACTTC	CASSLGSGSAETQYF
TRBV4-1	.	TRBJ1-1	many	TGCGCCAGCAGCCAAGACTCCGGTGGGAAGGGATGGAACACTGAAGCTTTCTTT	CASSQDSGGKGWNTEAFF
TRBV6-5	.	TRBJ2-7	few	TGTGCCAGCAGTTCCCCGGGCCTGAGCTCCTACGAGCAGTACTTC	CASSSPGLSSYEQYF
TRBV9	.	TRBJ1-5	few	TGTGCCAGCAGCGTAGCTGATTTCGGGCCCCAGCATTTT	CASSVADFGPQHF
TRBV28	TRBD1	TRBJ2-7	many	TGTGCCAGCAGGGCTCTGGGACAGGGTTACGAGCAGTACTTC	CASRALGQGYEQYF
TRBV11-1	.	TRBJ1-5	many	TGTGCCAGCAGCTTATCGGGGGGGACGGATAGCAATCAGCCCCAGCATTTT	CASSLSGGTDSNQPQHF
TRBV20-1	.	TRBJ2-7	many	TGCAGTGCTAGTCAGGGCACTACACTACCCTACGAGCAGTACTTC	CSASQGTTLPYEQYF
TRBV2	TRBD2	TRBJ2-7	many	TGTGCCAGCAGTGAGGAGACTAGCGGGGGTTACGAGCAGTACTTC	CASSEETSGGYEQYF
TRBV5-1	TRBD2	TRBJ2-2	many	TGCGCCAGCAGCCCCCCCCCGACTAGCGTTACGGTCACCGGGGAGCTGTTTTTT	CASSPPPTSVTVTGELFF
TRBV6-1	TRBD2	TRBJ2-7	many	TGTGCCAGCAGTGCCAGGGGACTAGCGGGAGCCTACGAGCAGTACTTC	CASSARGLAGAYEQYF
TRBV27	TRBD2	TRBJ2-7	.	TGCGCAGCGGGGCTTACAGGTCACGAGCAGTACTTC	CAAGLTGHEQYF